This paragraph covers one TCR beta chain sequence. The data derive from a study of T cell changes during pregnancy in multiple sclerosis. Using immunoSEQ multiplex PCR, the repertoire was profiled, and TCRdb retains in-frame clones only, with some absent. Of 37,000 or so clones in the sample, about 88% were seen once. Trimming took off 4 bases at V and 0 bases at J, with 7 bases between the two ends. The CDR3 extends over 14 amino acids. The chain is built from TRBV6-7 and TRBJ1-5, with D hard to call. TRBV6-7 is recorded as an ORF, its role being uncertain. The source of this sequence is a female donor with multiple sclerosis, enrolled in a pregnancy study. The sequenced sample was CD4+ T cells from peripheral blood mononuclear cells, obtained before pregnancy. The CDR3 is CASSFYISNQPQHF. DNA of the CDR3: TGTGCCAGCAGTTTTTATATTAGCAATCAGCCCCAGCATTTT.